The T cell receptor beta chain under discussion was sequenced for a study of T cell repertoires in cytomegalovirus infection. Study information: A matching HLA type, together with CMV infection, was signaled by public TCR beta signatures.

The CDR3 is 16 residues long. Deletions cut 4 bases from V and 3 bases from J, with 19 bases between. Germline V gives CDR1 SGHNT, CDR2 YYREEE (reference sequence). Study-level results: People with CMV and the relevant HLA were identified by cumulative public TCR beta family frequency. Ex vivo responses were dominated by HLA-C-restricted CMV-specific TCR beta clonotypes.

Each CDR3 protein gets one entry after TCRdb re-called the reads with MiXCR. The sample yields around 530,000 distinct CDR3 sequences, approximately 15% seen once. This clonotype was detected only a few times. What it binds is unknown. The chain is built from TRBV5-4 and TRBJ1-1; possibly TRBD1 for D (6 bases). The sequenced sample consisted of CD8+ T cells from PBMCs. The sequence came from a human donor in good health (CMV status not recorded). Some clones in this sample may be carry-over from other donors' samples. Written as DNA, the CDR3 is TGTGCCAGCAGCCGTATGGGGGCGAAGGGGGACACTGAAGCTTTCTTT. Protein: CASSRMGAKGDTEAFF.